A single sample gave rise to the 18 T cell receptor beta chains below, sequenced in a study of OX40 agonist ivuxolimab in advanced cancers. Measured with immunoSEQ multiplex PCR; TCRdb has only the in-frame clones, and not every one. The sample carries about 84,000 clones, approximately 88% recorded once. The material sequenced was CD4+ or CD8+ T cells sorted from blood, taken in a trial of the OX40 agonist ivuxolimab. These receptors all stem from an adult with an advanced solid tumor such as melanoma, head and neck, liver or kidney cancer.

This clone was observed a single time. The chain recombines TRBV7-2 with TRBJ2-3; 8 nucleotides agree with TRBD2. This CDR3 region has 14 residues. Germline assignment: CDR1 SGHTA and CDR2 FQGNSA. V lost 5 bases, J lost 6 bases, and 7 bases stayed unmatched. DNA of the CDR3: TGTGCCAGCAGCCGCCTTAGCGGGGTGGATACGCAGTATTTT. Translating gives CASSRLSGVDTQYF.

This chain connects TRBV7-2 to TRBJ1-5, with 7 bases identical to TRBD1. The CDR3 runs to 17 residues. From germline, CDR1 is SGHTA and CDR2 FQGNSA. The J segment lost 3 bases and the V segment lost 2 bases, leaving 10 bases of the junction unmatched. The CDR3 DNA follows: TGTGCCAGCAGCTTAAGAGGGGGCGTTGATCCCAATCAGCCCCAGCATTTT. Residues: CASSLRGGVDPNQPQHF.

The rearrangement joins TRBV7-2 to TRBJ1-1; perhaps TRBD1 as D (5 bases). The CDR3 consists of 13 residues. Looked up from germline, CDR1 is SGHTA and CDR2 is FQGNSA. V was pared by 6 bases and J by 7 bases, with 15 bases between. CDR3 region: CASRRDQEYEAFF. In DNA, the CDR3 is TGTGCCAGCAGACGGGACCAAGAGTATGAAGCTTTCTTT.

The V gene is TRBV9, the J gene TRBJ2-5; D gene ambiguous. The assigned J gene may be wrong: the sequence end matches TRBJ2-7 better. CDR1 SGDLS and CDR2 YYNGEE come from the germline V gene. The CDR3 is 15 residues long. The CDR3 region is CASSVQATEDYEQYF. For the CDR3, the DNA is TGTGCCAGCAGCGTACAGGCCACTGAAGACTACGAGCAGTACTTC.

A single count supports this clone. The rearrangement links TRBV4-3 to TRBJ2-3; tentatively, D is TRBD2 (5 bases). Germline V gene lookup returns CDR1 LGHNA and CDR2 YSLEER. V lost 3 bases and J 4 bases, leaving 14 bases between the germline ends. The CDR3 extends over 15 amino acids. The CDR3 nucleotides read TGCGCCAGCAGCCAGACCCGTAGAGGGTCAGATACGCAGTATTTT. It specifies CASSQTRRGSDTQYF.

The chain joins TRBV10-3 to TRBJ2-3; 8 positions agree with TRBD1. Losses at the gene ends were 7 bases for V and 3 bases for J; bases not matched to a gene: 9. This CDR3 contains 15 residues. Germline V lookup: CDR1 ENHRY, CDR2 SYGVKD. CDR3 sequence (DNA): TGTGCCATCACCGTAGGGACAGGCAAAACAGATACGCAGTATTTT. Translating it yields CAITVGTGKTDTQYF.

The chain employs TRBV5-5 and TRBJ2-1, with D perhaps TRBD1 (6 bases). Germline lookup yields CDR1 SGHKS and CDR2 YYEKEE (reference sequence). This CDR3 contains 16 residues. Trimming shortened V by 4 bases and J by 4 bases, and 18 bases separated the two germline ends. The CDR3 sequence is CASSGGPGTLYNEQFF. CDR3 nucleotide sequence: TGTGCCAGCAGCGGGGGTCCCGGGACACTTTACAATGAGCAGTTCTTC.

J is TRBJ1-1 and V is TRBV5-4; TRBD1 might be the D (5 bases). This CDR3 region has 14 residues. V was cut by 4 bases and J by 1 base, with 11 bases left in between. Per germline, CDR1 SGHNT and CDR2 YYREEE (reference sequence). For the CDR3, the DNA is TGTGCCAGCAGCCCTGGGGCATCGAACACTGAAGCTTTCTTT. Protein sequence: CASSPGASNTEAFF. The full variable domain, its missing parts supplied by reference TRBV5-4 and TRBJ1-1, is ETGVTQSPTHLIKTRGQQVTLRCSSQSGHNTVSWYQQALGQGPQFIFQYYREEENGRGNFPPRFSGLQFPNYSSELNVNALELDDSALYLCASSPGASNTEAFFGQGTRLTVV.

Points on this clone: Different DNA sequences within this sample yield the same CDR3. This sequence joins TRBV9 and TRBJ2-5; 9 nucleotides agree with TRBD1. The V and J ends lost 2 bases and 2 bases, in that order; junction bases with no gene match: 7. From germline, CDR1 is SGDLS and CDR2 YYNGEE. The CDR3 extends over 16 amino acids. CDR3 residues: CASSVRQGGGQETQYF. The CDR3 DNA reads as TGTGCCAGCAGCGTCCGACAGGGGGGCGGTCAAGAGACCCAGTACTTC.

V is TRBV19 and J is TRBJ1-3, with TRBD1 identical over 7 bases. Losses at the gene ends were 5 bases for V and 0 bases for J; bases not matched to a gene: 7. CDR1 LNHDA and CDR2 SQIVND come from the germline V gene (reference sequence). The CDR3 length is 16 residues. The CDR3 DNA reads TGTGCCAGTAGTCTCAGGGGGACCCGCTCTGGAAACACCATATATTTT. Amino acids: CASSLRGTRSGNTIYF.

This clone turned up a few times. The gene calls are TRBV6-7 and TRBJ1-6; a weak D match, TRBD1 (6 bases). TRBV6-7 is identified as an open reading frame with a role that is uncertain. The CDR3 loop spans 16 amino acids. V was pared by 6 bases and J by 4 bases, with 16 bases between. This CDR3 reads CASRTGQSTYNSPLHF. Written as DNA, the CDR3 is TGTGCCAGCAGGACCGGACAGTCGACTTATAATTCACCCCTCCACTTT.

This clone appeared a few times. This sample also contains other DNA sequences that code for the same CDR3. The chain employs TRBV5-1 and TRBJ1-1; D is perhaps TRBD1 (5 bases). The CDR3 loop spans 15 amino acids. Trimming removed 3 bases from V and 2 bases from J, with 14 bases in between. Germline V gene lookup returns CDR1 SGHRS and CDR2 YFSETQ. In nucleotides, the CDR3 is TGCGCCAGCAGCTCTCCGGGACTGATTAACACTGAAGCTTTCTTT. Translating gives CASSSPGLINTEAFF. The variable domain in full, with the rest retrieved from reference TRBV5-1 and TRBJ1-1, is KAGVTQTPRYLIKTRGQQVTLSCSPISGHRSVSWYQQTPGQGLQFLFEYFSETQRNKGNFPGRFSGRQFSNSRSEMNVSTLELGDSALYLCASSSPGLINTEAFFGQGTRLTVV.

DNA for the CDR3: TGTGCCAGCAGCCAGGGACAGTCGAACACTGAAGCTTTCTTT. Protein sequence: CASSQGQSNTEAFF. This rearrangement joins TRBV4-2 to TRBJ1-1, with 7 positions matching TRBD1. CDR1 LGHNA and CDR2 YNFKEQ come from the germline V gene. The V gene end was trimmed by 3 bases and the J gene end by 1 base; junction bases not matched to a gene: 2. This CDR3 is 14 amino acids long.

The J gene is TRBJ2-3, the V gene TRBV28; D is undetermined. Trimming took 5 bases from V and 5 from J, leaving 11 bases between them. Germline CDR1 MDHEN, CDR2 SYDVKM. This CDR3 has 13 residues. The CDR3 spells CASSGHGVDTQYF. The CDR3 DNA reads TGTGCCAGCAGTGGGCATGGCGTAGATACGCAGTATTTT.

This clone was recorded only once. This chain uses TRBV6-1 with TRBJ1-5, with 9 positions matching TRBD1. The CDR3 loop spans 15 amino acids. Germline V gene lookup returns CDR1 MNHNS and CDR2 SASEGT. Unmatched junction bases numbered 3, after V lost 2 bases and J lost 4 bases. The CDR3 bases are TGTGCCAGCAGTGAATCGGGACAGGGAAATCAGCCCCAGCATTTT. Its protein is CASSESGQGNQPQHF.

The CDR3, as DNA: TGTGCCAGCAGCTTCAGAGCTCCAGGGGACTCCTATAATTCACCCCTCCACTTT. Protein sequence: CASSFRAPGDSYNSPLHF. The chain employs TRBV7-8 and TRBJ1-6; D is perhaps TRBD1 (6 bases). CDR1 SGHVS and CDR2 FQNEAQ come from the germline V gene. The CDR3 runs 18 residues. The ends were cut back, 3 bases at V and 0 bases at J, with 15 bases in the middle.

This clone was counted a few times. Different DNA sequences within this sample yield the same CDR3. The V gene is TRBV27, the J gene TRBJ1-3; no definite D call. The CDR3 has 14 amino acids. Deletions cut 0 bases from V and 2 bases from J, with 5 bases between. Germline V gene data show CDR1 as MNHEY and CDR2 as SMNVEV (reference sequence). The chain's CDR3 is CASSLSNTGNTIYF. The CDR3 region has the DNA TGTGCCAGCAGTTTATCCAATACTGGAAACACCATATATTTT.

This clone was found a few times. The rearrangement joins TRBV2 to TRBJ1-1, with D perhaps TRBD1 (5 bases). Germline CDR1 is SNHLY and CDR2 is FYNNEI. The CDR3 spans 13 residues. The ends were cut back, 4 bases at V and 1 base at J, with 7 bases in the middle. The CDR3 sequence is CASSADRNTEAFF. CDR3 DNA: TGTGCCAGCAGTGCAGACAGGAACACTGAAGCTTTCTTT.